The 17 T cell receptor beta chains below were found in one sample sequenced in a study of T cell responses to AZD1222 COVID-19 vaccine. Profiling relied on immunoSEQ multiplex PCR, and the TCRdb table lists in-frame clones only, not all of them. The sample shows roughly 200,000 clones, around 90% of them seen only once. The specimen comprised peripheral blood, sampled 28 days after the second dose of the MenACWY control vaccine. These receptors all come from an adult who received the MenACWY meningococcal vaccine as a control.

This clone has just a few counts. The V call is TRBV10-3, the J call TRBJ2-3; D is undetermined. With 8 bases removed from V and 0 bases from J, the gap between germline ends came to 15 bases. The CDR3 contains 15 residues. Germline V gene data show CDR1 as ENHRY and CDR2 as SYGVKD. The CDR3 DNA is TGTGCCATCGCTCAGACGGACGCTAGCACAGATACGCAGTATTTT. It translates to CAIAQTDASTDTQYF.

The chain combines TRBV5-1 with TRBJ1-1; the D is unclear. CDR1 is SGHRS and CDR2 is YFSETQ in the germline V gene. V dropped 1 base and J dropped 0 bases, with 10 bases sitting between them. The CDR3 length is 15 residues. The CDR3 DNA follows: TGCGCCAGCAGCTTGCGGCAGAGCATGAACACTGAAGCTTTCTTT. Translating gives CASSLRQSMNTEAFF. The full variable domain, rest sourced from reference TRBV5-1 and TRBJ1-1, is KAGVTQTPRYLIKTRGQQVTLSCSPISGHRSVSWYQQTPGQGLQFLFEYFSETQRNKGNFPGRFSGRQFSNSRSEMNVSTLELGDSALYLCASSLRQSMNTEAFFGQGTRLTVV.

The chain has TRBV6-2 or TRBV6-3 and TRBJ1-2; 8 bases agree with TRBD1. Germline V gives CDR1 MNHEY, CDR2 SVGEGT. The CDR3 covers 15 residues. With 0 bases clipped from V and 4 bases from J, the junction kept 4 bases outside the gene matches. The CDR3 bases are TGTGCCAGCAGTTACTCCGGGACAGGCCCCTATGGCTACACCTTC. It codes for CASSYSGTGPYGYTF.

V is TRBV11-2 and J is TRBJ1-6; D gene uncertain. V dropped 5 bases and J dropped 10 bases, with 6 bases sitting between them. The CDR3 is made up of 11 amino acids. The germline gives CDR1 SGHAT, CDR2 FQNNGV. In nucleotides, the CDR3 is TGTGCCAGCAGCCCCGGGTCACCCCTCCACTTT. It is translated as CASSPGSPLHF.

The gene calls are TRBV7-3 and TRBJ2-3, with TRBD2 matching 9 bases. V shed 4 bases, J shed 2 bases, and the junction held 4 bases outside the gene matches. Germline lookup yields CDR1 SGHTA and CDR2 FQGTGA. The CDR3 consists of 15 residues. CDR3 bases: TGTGCCAGCAGCTCCGGACTAGCGAACACAGATACGCAGTATTTT. It specifies CASSSGLANTDTQYF.

The gene calls are TRBV27 and TRBJ1-2, with D possibly being TRBD1 (5 bases). The V end lost 5 bases, the J end lost 5 bases, and 24 bases lay between the germline ends. Germline-derived CDR1 and CDR2 are MNHEY and SMNVEV (reference sequence). This CDR3 spans 17 amino acids. CDR3 nucleotides: TGTGCCAGCAGTCCATATACTTCCGGGCCCAGGGAATATGGCTACACCTTC. Its translation is CASSPYTSGPREYGYTF.

This chain links TRBV20-1 with TRBJ1-2, with no clear D. CDR1 and CDR2 (germline): DFQATT, SNEGSKA (reference sequence). V was trimmed by 4 bases and J by 2 bases, leaving 5 bases between them. The length of the CDR3 is 11 residues. This CDR3 reads CSAKYNYGYTF. The DNA of the CDR3 is TGCAGTGCTAAGTACAACTATGGCTACACCTTC.

The gene calls are TRBV9 and TRBJ2-1; possible D gene TRBD2, 6 bases. The V and J ends lost 4 bases and 3 bases respectively, with 26 bases between them. Germline V gene data show CDR1 as SGDLS and CDR2 as YYNGEE. CDR3 length: 19 residues. CDR3 sequence: CASSPETGGGAFIYNEQFF. Written as DNA, the CDR3 is TGTGCCAGCAGCCCCGAAACAGGAGGAGGGGCCTTCATCTACAATGAGCAGTTCTTC.

CDR3 amino acids: CASGWTGQETQYF. DNA for the CDR3: TGTGCTAGTGGTTGGACAGGCCAAGAGACCCAGTACTTC. The chain links TRBV12-5 to TRBJ2-5; 7 bases line up with TRBD1. The CDR3 length is 13 residues. With 4 bases clipped from V and 1 base from J, the junction kept 0 bases outside the gene matches. Germline values: CDR1 LGHNT, CDR2 FRNRAP. Full variable domain (outside the CDR3, taken from reference TRBV12-5 and TRBJ2-5): DARVTQTPRHKVTEMGQEVTMRCQPILGHNTVFWYRQTMMQGLELLAYFRNRAPLDDSGMPKDRFSAEMPDATLATLKIQPSEPRDSAVYFCASGWTGQETQYFGPGTRLLVL.

The chain uses TRBV5-4 and TRBJ2-6; 10 positions match TRBD2. Germline CDR1 reads SGHNT; CDR2 reads YYREEE (reference sequence). The junction had 7 bases not matched to a gene; V was cut back by 4 bases and J by 0 bases. The length of the CDR3 is 18 residues. CDR3 DNA: TGTGCCAGCAGCCGAGGGACTAGCGCTAACTCTGGGGCCAACGTCCTGACTTTC. As protein: CASSRGTSANSGANVLTF.

This clone appeared once. The rearrangement joins TRBV11-1 to TRBJ1-1, with D tentatively TRBD1 (5 bases). Germline V gene lookup returns CDR1 SGHAT and CDR2 FQDESV (reference sequence). With 5 bases removed from V and 1 base from J, the gap between germline ends came to 8 bases. This CDR3 has 13 amino acids. The chain's CDR3 is CASSRTGNTEAFF. DNA for the CDR3: TGTGCCAGCAGCCGCACAGGGAACACTGAAGCTTTCTTT.

The V call is TRBV19, the J call TRBJ1-6; 11 nucleotides agree with TRBD1. This CDR3 has 15 residues. V lost 8 bases to trimming and J lost 7 bases; unmatched junction nucleotides: 7. The germline V gene has CDR1 LNHDA and CDR2 SQIVND (reference sequence). The CDR3 DNA reads TGTGCCAGTCATCGGACAGGGGGCAACAATTCACCCCTCCACTTT. Protein product: CASHRTGGNNSPLHF.

The gene calls are TRBV7-3 and TRBJ2-1, with 11 positions matching TRBD1. This CDR3 has 15 amino acids. The germline V gene has CDR1 SGHTA and CDR2 FQGTGA. The ends lost 0 bases at V and 12 bases at J; junction bases unmatched: 7. The CDR3 here is CASSLTSGQGEGQFF. CDR3 bases: TGTGCCAGCAGCTTAACGTCGGGACAGGGGGAGGGGCAGTTCTTC.

This chain links TRBV2 with TRBJ1-2; no firm D call. Per germline, CDR1 SNHLY and CDR2 FYNNEI. The germline V and J ends were trimmed by 4 bases and 8 bases, with 8 bases remaining between them. CDR3 size: 11 residues. The chain's CDR3 is CASSAEYGYTF. DNA for the CDR3: TGTGCCAGCAGTGCAGAGTACGGCTACACCTTC.

J is TRBJ2-3 and V is TRBV11-3; D is uncertain. Germline V CDR1 and CDR2: SGHNT, YENEEA. This CDR3 has 14 amino acids. V gave up 0 bases and J gave up 6 bases, with 10 bases separating them. CDR3 nucleotide sequence: TGTGCCAGCAGCTTAGATTCAATCGTCGATACGCAGTATTTT. It codes for CASSLDSIVDTQYF.

The chain joins TRBV18 to TRBJ2-1, with D possibly TRBD2 on 6 matching bases. The CDR3 length is 12 residues. V lost 4 bases to trimming and J lost 10 bases, with 11 bases between them. The germline CDR1 and CDR2 sequences are KGHSH and LQKENI. CDR3 loop: CASSQGDFEQFF. CDR3 in DNA: TGTGCCAGCTCACAAGGGGACTTCGAGCAGTTCTTC.

This rearrangement joins TRBV9 to TRBJ2-3; 8 positions match TRBD2. Germline lookup yields CDR1 SGDLS and CDR2 YYNGEE. The length of the CDR3 is 16 residues. The J segment lost 0 bases and the V segment lost 2 bases, leaving 5 bases of the junction unmatched. The CDR3 region has the DNA TGTGCCAGCAGCGTCGGAAGCGGGAGAAGCACAGATACGCAGTATTTT. Translated: CASSVGSGRSTDTQYF.